This T cell receptor (beta chain) was profiled in a study of CD8+ T cells in alopecia areata (dated by TCRdb to about 2018). As for the study more broadly: The treated patients took part in an open-label pilot trial in which moderate-to-severe alopecia areata was treated with oral tofacitinib at 5 to 10 mg twice daily. TCRbeta CDR3 regions were amplified by immunoSEQ multiplex PCR with 35 Vbeta forward and 13 Jbeta reverse primers. To study T cell clonal expansion in alopecia areata, the researchers applied high-throughput TCRbeta sequencing to both the C3H/HeJ mouse model and human patients. Tofacitinib-treated patients had biopsies at baseline and at 4 and 24 weeks of treatment, with a later scalp biopsy in several patients. Scalp clonality was compared among normal scalp (n=4), patchy alopecia areata scalp (n=8), and alopecia totalis/universalis scalp (n=8). RNA was extracted with the PAXgene miRNA kit for fixed scalp, the miRNeasy kit for PBMCs, and the RNeasy kit for mouse skin. Tofacitinib was administered for 6 to 18 months, and 6 months of follow-up off drug were then conducted to assess delayed response and recurrence. On the human side, TCRbeta sequencing was run on scalp tissue and on sorted CD4+ and CD8+ peripheral blood T cells from healthy controls and from alopecia areata patients with either patchy or totalis/universalis disease. Findings and caveats that apply to the study as a whole: Lesional scalp, especially in alopecia totalis/universalis, showed higher clonality and more expanded CD8+ clones than normal scalp, suggesting antigenic drive. Shared TCR sequences between patients were less evident than in mice, which may be partly attributable to HLA diversity in the patient population. Unlike mouse skin, where gammadelta T cells dominate, normal human skin contains resident alphabeta T cells that get sequenced too, which complicates analysis of the scalp TCR repertoire.

Library construction relied on the immunoSEQ multiplex PCR assay. For TCR sequencing, RNA was extracted from every sample and reverse transcribed into cDNA to serve as template. SuperScript III was used to make first-strand cDNA, primed with a 2:1 mix of oligo-dT and random hexamers. A synthetic immune receptor repertoire was used to measure amplification bias, and any remaining bias was corrected computationally. Processing in the source paper ran as follows. After raw reads were preprocessed to remove errors, the CDR3 was defined following IMGT conventions as running from the conserved cysteine to phenylalanine. Clonality was computed as 1 minus the Shannon entropy, with the entropy normalized by log2 of the number of productive unique TCRs. Whether each scalp clone was CD4 or CD8 was inferred by checking scalp TCRbeta sequences against the CD4 and CD8 repertoires from sorted blood. In its TCRdb copy, this immuneACCESS table keeps in-frame sequences only and misses some clones. Where compared with another copy, unresolved V genes explain less than half of these, and the others have no known cause. V and J calls and clone size come straight from that table; D and trimming were deduced from the DNA. In this sample the table shows 120,000 to 150,000 clones, 87% of which occur a single time. The top ten hold about 15% of the sample.

A remark on this clone: The clone's antigen remains unknown. One base away there is no much larger clone; base qualities are not given.

According to the study, the label for this sample's time point signals: baseline before oral tofacitinib. Peripheral blood and lesional scalp punch biopsies were obtained from patients with alopecia areata. PBMCs were isolated by density centrifugation and stained for CD3, CD4 and CD8, and CD4+ and CD8+ T cells were sorted on a FACSAria. The TCR was taken from a human donor with alopecia areata. The specimen comprised CD8+ T cells sorted from blood, sampled at week 0.

The bases read TGTGCCAGCAGTTACGGCGCGGGGGACTACGAGCAGTACTTC. The translation is CASSYGAGDYEQYF. The chain is encoded by TRBV6-5 joined to TRBJ2-7; the junction holds 7 bases that match TRBD2. The CDR3 runs 14 residues from the cysteine to the phenylalanine. Left in the record is the CDR3 DNA by itself, 42 bases read in frame from the first base. From a lookup of the germline V gene, CDR1 and CDR2 are MNHEY and SVGAGI. V trim: 2 bases; J trim: 3 bases; unmatched bases: 4.